The 21 T cell receptor beta chains reported below all come from one sample, sequenced in a study of T cell changes during pregnancy in multiple sclerosis. TCRdb keeps only in-frame clones here, not all; method: immunoSEQ multiplex PCR. This sample carries 50,000 to 60,000 clones, about 87% of them seen once, and the ten largest clones take 0.58%. Source: CD4+ T cells from peripheral blood mononuclear cells, taken in the first trimester of pregnancy. The source is a female donor with multiple sclerosis, enrolled in a pregnancy study.

The gene calls are TRBV30 and TRBJ2-7; D may be TRBD1 (7 bases). Germline V gene sequence: CDR1 GTSNPN, CDR2 SVGIG (reference sequence). This CDR3 has 15 residues. The V end lost 5 bases, the J end lost 6 bases, and 23 bases lay between the germline ends. DNA for the CDR3: TGTGCCTGGCTCCCAAAAGGCGGGACAGTAGGCGAGCAGTACTTC. Protein: CAWLPKGGTVGEQYF.

The genes are TRBV6-1 and TRBJ1-1; D gene uncertain. Germline V gene lookup returns CDR1 MNHNS and CDR2 SASEGT. This CDR3 is 11 amino acids long. V lost 5 bases and J 4 bases, leaving 5 bases between the germline ends. Here the CDR3 DNA reads TGTGCCAGCAGTCAATTCACTGAAGCTTTCTTT. This gives the protein CASSQFTEAFF.

The V call is TRBV14, the J call TRBJ1-4; 9 bases are a match to TRBD1. J gave up 8 bases and V 5 bases, and 9 bases lay outside the gene matches. This CDR3 has 15 residues. From germline, CDR1 is SGHDN and CDR2 FVKESK. CDR3 in DNA: TGTGCCAGCAGCACCACCGGGACAGGGCGAGAAAAACTGTTTTTT. It codes for CASSTTGTGREKLFF. Variable domain in full (rest from reference TRBV14 and TRBJ1-4): EAGVTQFPSHSVIEKGQTVTLRCDPISGHDNLYWYRRVMGKEIKFLLHFVKESKQDESGMPNNRFLAERTGGTYSTLKVQPAELEDSGVYFCASSTTGTGREKLFFGSGTQLSVL.

The V and J genes are TRBV2 and TRBJ1-4; 7 bases fit TRBD1. V lost 8 bases and J lost 3; bases outside the gene matches: 9. The CDR3 totals 15 residues. Per the germline V gene, CDR1 is SNHLY and CDR2 is FYNNEI. CDR3 in DNA: TGTGCCAGCCAACCTGACAGGGCCCCTAATGAAAAACTGTTTTTT. Residues: CASQPDRAPNEKLFF.

In its sample, this clone was seen a few times. The chain uses TRBV7-6 and TRBJ2-7; D gene unclear. The CDR3 is 12 amino acids. Germline CDR1 reads SGHVS; CDR2 reads FNYEAQ. The germline V and J ends were trimmed by 5 bases and 3 bases, with 8 bases remaining between them. The CDR3, as DNA: TGTGCCAGCAGCGACGACATCTACGAGCAGTACTTC. Its protein is CASSDDIYEQYF.

The gene calls are TRBV11-3 and TRBJ2-2; D ambiguous. Looked up from germline, CDR1 is SGHNT and CDR2 is YENEEA. V lost 5 bases and J lost 6, with 10 bases in between. The CDR3 is 13 residues long. This chain's CDR3 is CASSPRLAGELFF. DNA of the CDR3: TGTGCCAGCAGCCCGCGACTGGCCGGGGAGCTGTTTTTT.

The sample holds one count of this clone. The chain couples TRBV27 to TRBJ1-6, with D possibly being TRBD1 (6 bases). The V gene's germline CDR1 is MNHEY and CDR2 SMNVEV (reference sequence). The CDR3 spans 16 residues. Trimming left V 2 bases short and J 10 bases short, with 18 bases between. The CDR3 DNA follows: TGTGCCAGCAGTTTAGAGGGCCAGGGGAAAACCTCACCCCTCCACTTT. It is translated as CASSLEGQGKTSPLHF.

This clone was found a few times. The chain employs TRBV5-1 and TRBJ2-1; 9 bases are a match to TRBD2. CDR3 length: 13 residues. Germline V gene data show CDR1 as SGHRS and CDR2 as YFSETQ. J gave up 7 bases and V 3 bases, and 2 bases lay outside the gene matches. The CDR3 nucleotides read TGCGCCAGCAGCTCTCTAGCGGGGAATGAGCAGTTCTTC. Amino acids: CASSSLAGNEQFF. The full variable domain, rest sourced from reference TRBV5-1 and TRBJ2-1, is KAGVTQTPRYLIKTRGQQVTLSCSPISGHRSVSWYQQTPGQGLQFLFEYFSETQRNKGNFPGRFSGRQFSNSRSEMNVSTLELGDSALYLCASSSLAGNEQFFGPGTRLTVL.

This chain links TRBV9 with TRBJ2-5, with 10 bases identical to TRBD1. This CDR3 region has 14 residues. Germline V gene sequence: CDR1 SGDLS, CDR2 YYNGEE. The V gene end was trimmed by 4 bases and the J gene end by 4 bases; junction bases not matched to a gene: 4. The CDR3 is CASSYDRGRETQYF. As DNA, the CDR3 is TGTGCCAGCAGCTATGACAGGGGGCGAGAGACCCAGTACTTC.

The CDR3 DNA reads TGTGCTAGTGGTTCCTCGGGTGGGACATTCAATGAGCAGTTCTTC. This sequence encodes CASGSSGGTFNEQFF. The gene calls are TRBV12-5 and TRBJ2-1, with D perhaps TRBD1 (6 bases). The length of the CDR3 is 15 residues. CDR1 and CDR2 (germline): LGHNT, FRNRAP. Trimming cost V 4 bases and J 6 bases, with 16 bases left between them.

The V call is TRBV10-3, the J call TRBJ2-1, with 7 nucleotides matching TRBD2. Germline V gene lookup returns CDR1 ENHRY and CDR2 SYGVKD. The CDR3 covers 15 residues. Trimming took 0 bases from V and 4 from J; bases not matched to a gene: 3. The CDR3 DNA follows: TGTGCCATCAGTGAGTCGTCTAGCGGTTACAATGAGCAGTTCTTC. Amino acids: CAISESSSGYNEQFF.

The genes are TRBV6-6 and TRBJ2-3; no clear D. From germline, CDR1 is MNHNY and CDR2 SVGAGI (reference sequence). V lost 5 bases to trimming and J lost 6 bases, with 6 bases between them. This CDR3 spans 11 amino acids. The CDR3 DNA reads as TGTGCCAGCAGTAGGAGCGATACGCAGTATTTT. Translated, it gives CASSRSDTQYF.

The chain carries TRBV6-5 and TRBJ2-7; 9 nucleotides line up with TRBD1. Germline assignment: CDR1 MNHEY and CDR2 SVGAGI. Trimming at V came to 2 bases and at J to 5 bases, leaving 10 bases not matched to a gene. The CDR3 spans 16 residues. The CDR3 DNA follows: TGTGCCAGCAGTTACAGGAGCGGGACAGGGTACGACGAGCAGTACTTC. It translates to CASSYRSGTGYDEQYF.

V usage is TRBV11-3 and J usage is TRBJ1-1; D gene uncertain. CDR3 size: 12 residues. Germline V CDR1 and CDR2: SGHNT, YENEEA. V lost 1 base and J lost 11, with 11 bases in between. CDR3 in DNA: TGTGCCAGCAGCTTAGGACAAGGGAGGGCTTTCTTT. Its translation is CASSLGQGRAFF.

The chain has TRBV29-1 and TRBJ1-3, with no clear D. This CDR3 has 15 residues. Germline lookup yields CDR1 SQVTM and CDR2 ANQGSEA. Deletions cut 3 bases from V and 0 bases from J, with 12 bases between. CDR3 residues: CSVEVQPNSGNTIYF. CDR3 in DNA: TGCAGCGTTGAGGTACAGCCGAACTCTGGAAACACCATATATTTT.

V is TRBV7-9 and J is TRBJ1-1; D is undetermined. V shed 3 bases and J shed 7 bases, with 27 bases lying between them. Per germline, CDR1 SEHNR and CDR2 FQNEAQ (reference sequence). The CDR3 sequence is 18 residues long. Written as DNA, the CDR3 is TGTGCCAGCAGCTTGGGAGCAGGATCACAGCTGTCGAATAGTGAAGCTTTCTTT. Protein product: CASSLGAGSQLSNSEAFF.

The chain is built from TRBV5-5 and TRBJ2-5, with TRBD1 matching over 9 bases. Germline V gene sequence: CDR1 SGHKS, CDR2 YYEKEE (reference sequence). The CDR3 runs 15 residues. V was clipped by 1 base and J by 7 bases; unmatched bases: 8. The CDR3 region has the DNA TGTGCCAGCAGCTTGAGGGCGGGACAGGGTAGGACCCAGTACTTC. It is translated as CASSLRAGQGRTQYF. The full variable domain, its missing parts supplied by reference TRBV5-5 and TRBJ2-5, is DAGVTQSPTHLIKTRGQQVTLRCSPISGHKSVSWYQQVLGQGPQFIFQYYEKEERGRGNFPDRFSARQFPNYSSELNVNALLLGDSALYLCASSLRAGQGRTQYFGPGTRLLVL.

J is TRBJ2-4 and V is TRBV28, with 8 bases identical to TRBD2. Per germline, CDR1 MDHEN and CDR2 SYDVKM. The CDR3 totals 17 residues. V was clipped by 10 bases and J by 2 bases; unmatched bases: 16. The CDR3 here is CATRAGDGVGTKNIQYF. The CDR3 nucleotides read TGTGCCACACGAGCGGGAGACGGGGTTGGAACCAAAAACATTCAGTACTTC.

The chain couples TRBV9 to TRBJ1-3, with TRBD1 identical over 9 bases. Losses at the gene ends were 3 bases for V and 4 bases for J; bases not matched to a gene: 8. The germline CDR1 and CDR2 sequences are SGDLS and YYNGEE. CDR3 length equals 16 residues. CDR3 coding DNA: TGTGCCAGCAGCGCTTACAGGGGGCTAAAAGGAAACACCATATATTTT. Its translation is CASSAYRGLKGNTIYF.

The V gene is TRBV7-9, the J gene TRBJ1-6, with D tentatively TRBD1 (5 bases). Germline CDR1 is SEHNR and CDR2 is FQNEAQ (reference sequence). Trimming took off 5 bases at V and 0 bases at J, with 20 bases between the two ends. The CDR3 contains 19 residues. As DNA, the CDR3 is TGTGCCAGCAGCCCCGAGGGGCAAAGGGGAGGCTCCTATAATTCACCCCTCCACTTT. This gives the protein CASSPEGQRGGSYNSPLHF.

This sequence joins TRBV4-3 and TRBJ2-7; no clear D gene. The CDR3 consists of 13 residues. Deletions cut 1 base from V and 3 bases from J, with 7 bases between. Germline V gene lookup returns CDR1 LGHNA and CDR2 YSLEER. The CDR3 coding sequence is TGCGCCAGCAGCCAAGGAGAATTCTACGAGCAGTACTTC. It encodes CASSQGEFYEQYF.